The present T cell receptor beta chain was sequenced within a study of T-cell memory formation after mild COVID-19 (dated by TCRdb to 2020 to 2023). For context, the study as a whole: TCR sequence clusters from the two donors were found to be largely donor specific. T-cell clones expanding and contracting after mild COVID-19 in a couple of donors were tracked by longitudinal TCRalpha and TCRbeta repertoire sequencing. The cohort was made up of two young adult volunteers, one female and one male, who were previously healthy.

The instrument was an Illumina NovaSeq 6000. TCRalpha and TCRbeta cDNA libraries were built by 5'RACE with constant-segment primers, adding sample barcodes and unique molecular identifiers. RNA was extracted from every sample with Trizol reagent. Library amplification was performed in two PCR steps, and a second sample barcode and Illumina TruSeq adapters were introduced in the second step. The libraries were sequenced on an Illumina NovaSeq using 2 x 150 bp paired-end reads. The authors' analysis ran thus. Reads were demultiplexed and collapsed into UMI-guided consensus sequences with migec v1.2.7. Using mixcr v2.1.11, UMI consensuses were aligned to TRA and TRB V and J templates and then assembled into clonotypes. Expanded or contracted clonotypes were those called significant by both edgeR and NoisET, with noise models trained on biological replicates. For edgeR calls, the cutoffs were a false discovery rate-adjusted p below 0.01 and a log2 fold-change threshold of 1. As an exploratory analysis of dynamics, PCA with hierarchical clustering was applied to max-normalized trajectories of the 1000 most abundant clonotypes. Each responding clone was given a CD4 or CD8 phenotype based on the CD4+ and CD8+ repertoires, which had been sequenced separately. TCRdb applied fastp at Q25 and MiXCR to the public reads, then kept only in-frame beta chains. Rows are combined by CDR3 protein, so each entry shows the most common genes and DNA. TCRdb assigned the V and J calls; the authors' analysis was not used. The table for this sample lists 350,000 or so distinct CDR3 sequences; 13% of them were counted only once. Roughly 23% of the sample lies in the top ten.

Points the paper makes about the study in general: Only a couple of mild cases were covered in the study, and larger cohorts including severe cases with pre-infection samples were considered necessary. SARS-CoV-2 specificity of the second-wave clones peaking on day 37 was not confirmed. Contracting CD4+ clones were found mainly in CM and EM memory subsets, while CD8+ clones were enriched in EMRA. Clones contracting from day 15 to 85 had balanced CD4/CD8 phenotypes, while a second wave expanding from day 15 to 37 was biased towards CD4+. Some responding clones were detected in pre-infection memory, which suggested that pre-existing cross-reactive memory T cells had joined the SARS-CoV-2 response.

PBMCs were isolated by Ficoll-Paque density gradient centrifugation. About this clonotype: What antigen it recognizes has not been identified. It has no much larger one-base neighbor in the sample; base qualities were not kept.

The germline V gene (reference sequence) provides CDR1 LGHDT and CDR2 YNNKEL. The CDR3 contains 13 residues, cysteine and phenylalanine counted. Of the read, only the CDR3 DNA is kept; its 39 bases are in frame from base 1. Deletion took 3 bases off V and 8 bases off J, with a span of 10 bases between the germline ends. Material: PBMCs or a T cell subset sorted from them (not recorded which). The chain was built from TRBV3-1 and TRBJ1-4; no D gene call is confident. The clonotype was recovered from a man younger than 35 who had mild COVID-19 (a few samples of this study predate the infection). The sample titles of this study are shuffled in the database, so cell type and time point are left out; the donor was told from shared clones. The CDR3 is CASSQNENEKLFF. The nucleotides read TGTGCCAGCAGCCAGAATGAAAACGAAAAACTGTTTTTT.